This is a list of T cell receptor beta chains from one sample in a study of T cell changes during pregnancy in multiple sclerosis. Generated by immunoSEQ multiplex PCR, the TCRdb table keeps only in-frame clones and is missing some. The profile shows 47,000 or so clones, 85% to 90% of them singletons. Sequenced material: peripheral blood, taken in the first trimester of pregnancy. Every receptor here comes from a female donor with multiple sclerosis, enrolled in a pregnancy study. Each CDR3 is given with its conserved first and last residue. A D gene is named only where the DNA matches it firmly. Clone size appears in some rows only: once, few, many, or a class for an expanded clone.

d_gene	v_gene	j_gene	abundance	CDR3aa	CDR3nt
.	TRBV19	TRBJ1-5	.	CASDVRGNQPQHF	TGTGCCAGTGACGTACGGGGCAATCAGCCCCAGCATTTT
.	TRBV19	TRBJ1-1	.	CATQWSGNTEAFF	TGTGCCACCCAGTGGTCAGGGAACACTGAAGCTTTCTTT
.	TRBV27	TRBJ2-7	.	CASSFRGGPLYEQYF	TGTGCCAGCAGTTTTCGCGGGGGCCCCCTCTACGAGCAGTACTTC
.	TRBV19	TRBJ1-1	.	CASSFAGTEAFF	TGTGCCAGTAGTTTCGCGGGGACTGAAGCTTTCTTT
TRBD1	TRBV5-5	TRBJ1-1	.	CASSFYSGGTEAFF	TGTGCCAGCAGCTTCTACTCAGGGGGCACTGAAGCTTTCTTT
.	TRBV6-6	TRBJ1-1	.	CASRRVNTEAFF	TGTGCCAGCAGGAGAGTGAACACTGAAGCTTTCTTT
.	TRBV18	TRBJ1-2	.	CASSPRRGMDGYTF	TGTGCCAGCTCACCGCGCAGGGGAATGGATGGCTACACCTTC
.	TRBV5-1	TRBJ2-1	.	CASSLRPGDNEQFF	TGCGCCAGCAGCTTGAGGCCAGGGGACAATGAGCAGTTCTTC
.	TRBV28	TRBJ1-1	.	CASEEQGRTEAFF	TGTGCCAGCGAGGAACAGGGAAGAACAGAAGCTTTCTTT
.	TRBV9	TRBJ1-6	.	CASSPRQDNSPLHF	TGTGCCAGCAGCCCTAGACAGGATAATTCACCCCTCCACTTT
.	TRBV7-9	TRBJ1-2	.	CASSLELGYSRRTF	TGTGCCAGCAGCTTAGAGCTGGGCTATTCTAGGAGGACCTTC
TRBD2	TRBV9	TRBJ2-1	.	CASSAPRTAGGPQNEQFF	TGTGCCAGCAGCGCACCCCGGACCGCGGGGGGGCCGCAAAATGAGCAGTTCTTC
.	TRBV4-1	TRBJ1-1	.	CASSQSGLNTEAFF	TGCGCCAGCAGTCAAAGCGGATTGAACACTGAAGCTTTCTTT
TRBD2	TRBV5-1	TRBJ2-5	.	CASSLGPGGARQETQYF	TGCGCCAGCAGCTTGGGGCCCGGGGGGGCTAGGCAGGAGACCCAGTACTTC
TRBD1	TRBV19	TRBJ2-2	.	CASSSGQYTGELFF	TGTGCCAGTAGTTCGGGACAGTACACCGGGGAGCTGTTTTTT
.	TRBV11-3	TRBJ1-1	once	CASSLRGNTEAFF	TGTGCCAGCAGCTTACGGGGGAACACTGAAGCTTTCTTT
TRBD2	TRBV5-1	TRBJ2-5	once	CASSSFGLAGGETQYF	TGCGCCAGCAGCTCCTTCGGACTAGCGGGGGGAGAGACCCAGTACTTC
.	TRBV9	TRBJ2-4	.	CASSVAGLNIQYF	TGTGCCAGCAGCGTAGCTGGACTAAACATTCAGTACTTC
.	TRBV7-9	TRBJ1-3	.	CASSPPPRWGNTIYF	TGTGCCAGCAGCCCGCCACCGAGGTGGGGAAACACCATATATTTT
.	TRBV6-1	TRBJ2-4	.	CASSEAGRPQYF	TGTGCCAGCAGTGAGGCGGGACGACCGCAGTACTTC
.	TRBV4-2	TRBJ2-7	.	CASSQALYYEQYF	TGTGCCAGCAGCCAGGCCCTTTACTACGAGCAGTACTTC
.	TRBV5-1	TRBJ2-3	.	CASSFNRGQGTDTQYF	TGCGCCAGCAGCTTTAACCGCGGACAAGGAACAGATACGCAGTATTTT
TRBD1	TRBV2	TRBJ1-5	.	CASNGGDREEEAQHF	TGTGCCAGCAATGGGGGGGACAGGGAGGAGGAAGCCCAGCATTTT
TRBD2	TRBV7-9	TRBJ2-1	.	CASTKREGPYEQFF	TGTGCCAGCACCAAAAGGGAGGGTCCCTATGAGCAGTTCTTC
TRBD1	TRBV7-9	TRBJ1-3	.	CASSLVYTGGLNTIYF	TGTGCCAGCAGCTTAGTTTATACAGGGGGCCTGAACACCATATATTTT
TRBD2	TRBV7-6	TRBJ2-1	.	CASSELASNEQFF	TGTGCCAGCAGCGAACTAGCGTCAAATGAGCAGTTCTTC